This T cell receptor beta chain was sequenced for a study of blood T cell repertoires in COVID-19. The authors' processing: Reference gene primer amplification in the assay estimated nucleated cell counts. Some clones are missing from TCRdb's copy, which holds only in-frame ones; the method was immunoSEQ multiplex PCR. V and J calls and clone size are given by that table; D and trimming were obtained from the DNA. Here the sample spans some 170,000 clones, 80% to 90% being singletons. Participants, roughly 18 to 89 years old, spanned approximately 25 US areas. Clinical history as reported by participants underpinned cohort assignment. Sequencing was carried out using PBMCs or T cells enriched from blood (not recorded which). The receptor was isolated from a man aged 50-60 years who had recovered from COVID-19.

CDR3 in DNA: TGTGCCAGCAGGTTTCCTGGACCCCGGGGAAGTGAGCAGTTCTTC. It codes for CASRFPGPRGSEQFF. This chain links TRBV28 with TRBJ2-1, with D perhaps matching TRBD2 (5 bases). The CDR3 loop spans 15 amino acids. CDR1 is MDHEN, CDR2 SYDVKM, per germline. Trimming took 6 bases from V and 9 from J, leaving 21 bases between them.